Included here is one T cell receptor beta chain sequence, with context. The CDR3 extends over 15 amino acids. Trimming cost V 2 bases and J 5 bases, with 13 bases left between them. The germline V gene has CDR1 SGHTA and CDR2 FQGTGA. The sample comes from a study of blood T cell repertoires in COVID-19. Study as a whole: The samples span acute and convalescent COVID-19 from the United States, Italy and Spain.

Per the study methods: Reference gene primer amplification yielded estimated nucleated cell counts. This table comes from immunoSEQ multiplex PCR, and its TCRdb copy is limited to in-frame clones, with some not included. The V and J calls and clone size come from that table; D and trimming were worked out from the DNA. The sample comprises tens of thousands of clones, 91% of which are singletons, and less than 7% rests with the top ten. The receptor was derived from a woman older than 75 with acute or convalescent COVID-19. This chain connects TRBV7-3 to TRBJ2-1; D possibly corresponds to TRBD1 (5 bases). What was sequenced was peripheral blood. CDR3 residues: CASSLDRPGHNEQFF. The CDR3 nucleotides read TGTGCCAGCAGCTTAGATCGCCCAGGGCACAATGAGCAGTTCTTC.